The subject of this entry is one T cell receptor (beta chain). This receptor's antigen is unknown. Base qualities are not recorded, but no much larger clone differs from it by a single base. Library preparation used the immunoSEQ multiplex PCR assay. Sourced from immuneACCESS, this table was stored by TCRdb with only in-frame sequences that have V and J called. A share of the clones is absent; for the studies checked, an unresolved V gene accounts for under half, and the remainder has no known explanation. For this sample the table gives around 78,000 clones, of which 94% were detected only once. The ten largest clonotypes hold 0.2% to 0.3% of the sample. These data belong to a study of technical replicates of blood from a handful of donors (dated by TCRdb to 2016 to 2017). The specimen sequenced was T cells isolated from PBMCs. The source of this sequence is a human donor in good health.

CDR3 region: CASMSGANTGELFF. The DNA is TGTGCCAGCATGTCAGGGGCGAACACCGGGGAGCTGTTTTTT. Rearrangement joined TRBV6-4 to TRBJ2-2; matching of 6 bases hints at TRBD1 as the D gene. There are 14 amino acids in the CDR3, from cysteine to phenylalanine inclusive. The CDR3 DNA has 42 bases and is translated from base 1. From the germline V gene, CDR1 is MRHNA and CDR2 is SNTAGT. Trimming at the junction amounts to 7 bases on V and 0 bases on J, and the germline ends lie 9 bases apart.